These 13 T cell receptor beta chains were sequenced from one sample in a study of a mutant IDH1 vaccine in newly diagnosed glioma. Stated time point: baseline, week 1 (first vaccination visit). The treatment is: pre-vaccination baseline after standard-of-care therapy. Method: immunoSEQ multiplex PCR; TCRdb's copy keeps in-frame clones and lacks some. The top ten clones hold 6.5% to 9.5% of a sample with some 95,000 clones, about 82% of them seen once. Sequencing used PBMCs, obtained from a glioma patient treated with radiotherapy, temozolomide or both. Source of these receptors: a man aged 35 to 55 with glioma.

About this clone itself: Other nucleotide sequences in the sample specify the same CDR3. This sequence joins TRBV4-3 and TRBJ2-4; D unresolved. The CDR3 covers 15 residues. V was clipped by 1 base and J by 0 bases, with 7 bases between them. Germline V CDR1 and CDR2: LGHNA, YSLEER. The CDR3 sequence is CASSQGPGAKNIQYF. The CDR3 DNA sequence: TGCGCCAGCAGCCAAGGGCCGGGAGCCAAAAACATTCAGTACTTC.

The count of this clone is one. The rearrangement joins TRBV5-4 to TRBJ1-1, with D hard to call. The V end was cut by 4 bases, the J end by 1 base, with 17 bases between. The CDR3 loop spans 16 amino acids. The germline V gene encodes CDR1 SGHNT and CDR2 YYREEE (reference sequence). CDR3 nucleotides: TGTGCCAGCAGCCCTCGGGCCAATCTTAAGAACACTGAAGCTTTCTTT. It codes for CASSPRANLKNTEAFF.

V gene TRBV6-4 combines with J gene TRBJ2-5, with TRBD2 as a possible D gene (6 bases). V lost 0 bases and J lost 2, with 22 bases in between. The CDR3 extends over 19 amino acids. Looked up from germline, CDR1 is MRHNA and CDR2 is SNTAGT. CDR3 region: CASSDSGGREAQPQETQYF. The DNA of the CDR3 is TGTGCCAGCAGTGACTCGGGCGGCAGGGAGGCTCAGCCGCAAGAGACCCAGTACTTC.

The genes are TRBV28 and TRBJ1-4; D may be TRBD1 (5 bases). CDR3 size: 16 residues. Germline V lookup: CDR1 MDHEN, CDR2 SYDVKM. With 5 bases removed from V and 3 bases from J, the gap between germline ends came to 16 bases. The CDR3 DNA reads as TGTGCCAGCAGTCTCCTTTTCGGGGGGGCTAATGAAAAACTGTTTTTT. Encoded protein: CASSLLFGGANEKLFF.

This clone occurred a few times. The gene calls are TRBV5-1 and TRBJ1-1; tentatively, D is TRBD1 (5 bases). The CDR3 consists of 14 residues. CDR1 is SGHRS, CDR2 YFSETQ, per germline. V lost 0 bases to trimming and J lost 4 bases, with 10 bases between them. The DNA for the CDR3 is TGCGCCAGCAGCTTGGAGGAGGGGCTCACTGAAGCTTTCTTT. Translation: CASSLEEGLTEAFF.

CDR3 DNA sequence: TGCGCCAGCAGCCAAGACCTGGGAGGGACGGCACAAGAGACCCAGTACTTC. Protein product: CASSQDLGGTAQETQYF. V and J are TRBV4-1 and TRBJ2-5, with 7 bases fitting TRBD2. The CDR3 sequence is 17 residues long. Trimming cost V 0 bases and J 2 bases; bases outside gene matches: 9. Germline values: CDR1 MGHRA, CDR2 YSYEKL.

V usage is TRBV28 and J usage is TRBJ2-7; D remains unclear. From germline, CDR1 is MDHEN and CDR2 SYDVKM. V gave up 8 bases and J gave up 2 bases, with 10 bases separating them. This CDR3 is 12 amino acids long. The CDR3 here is CASSQPPYEQYF. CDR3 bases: TGTGCCAGCTCTCAACCCCCCTACGAGCAGTACTTC.

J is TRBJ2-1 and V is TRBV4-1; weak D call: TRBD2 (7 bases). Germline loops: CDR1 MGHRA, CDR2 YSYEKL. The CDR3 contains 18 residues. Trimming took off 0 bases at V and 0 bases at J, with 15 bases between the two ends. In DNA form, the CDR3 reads TGCGCCAGCAGCCAAGATCGGGGGGCAATGAGCTCCTACAATGAGCAGTTCTTC. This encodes CASSQDRGAMSSYNEQFF.

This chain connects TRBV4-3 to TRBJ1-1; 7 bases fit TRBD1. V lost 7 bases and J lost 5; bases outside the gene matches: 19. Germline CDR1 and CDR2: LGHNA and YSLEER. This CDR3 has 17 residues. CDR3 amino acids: CASTPEGQTTLGTEAFF. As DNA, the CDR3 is TGCGCCAGCACCCCCGAGGGACAGACCACCCTGGGGACTGAAGCTTTCTTT.

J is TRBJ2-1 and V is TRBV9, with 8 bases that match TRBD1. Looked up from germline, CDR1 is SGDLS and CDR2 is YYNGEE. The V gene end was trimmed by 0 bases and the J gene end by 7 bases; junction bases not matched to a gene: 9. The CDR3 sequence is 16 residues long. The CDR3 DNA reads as TGTGCCAGCAGCGTAGGAGGACAGGGATACGTAAATGAGCAGTTCTTC. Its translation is CASSVGGQGYVNEQFF.

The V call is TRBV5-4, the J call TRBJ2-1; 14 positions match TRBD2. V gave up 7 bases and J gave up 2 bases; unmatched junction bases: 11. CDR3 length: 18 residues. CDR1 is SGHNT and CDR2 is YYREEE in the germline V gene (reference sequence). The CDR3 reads CASSKGGLAGAAYNEQFF. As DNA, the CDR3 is TGTGCCAGCTCAAAGGGGGGACTAGCGGGAGCCGCCTACAATGAGCAGTTCTTC. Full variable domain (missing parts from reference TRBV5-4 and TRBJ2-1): ETGVTQSPTHLIKTRGQQVTLRCSSQSGHNTVSWYQQALGQGPQFIFQYYREEENGRGNFPPRFSGLQFPNYSSELNVNALELDDSALYLCASSKGGLAGAAYNEQFFGPGTRLTVL.

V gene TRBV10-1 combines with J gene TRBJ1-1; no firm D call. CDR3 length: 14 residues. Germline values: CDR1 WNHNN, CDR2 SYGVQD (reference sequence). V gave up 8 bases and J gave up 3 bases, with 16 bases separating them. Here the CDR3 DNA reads TGCGCCAGCTCCCCGTACACGGGCCACACTGAAGCTTTCTTT. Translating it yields CASSPYTGHTEAFF.

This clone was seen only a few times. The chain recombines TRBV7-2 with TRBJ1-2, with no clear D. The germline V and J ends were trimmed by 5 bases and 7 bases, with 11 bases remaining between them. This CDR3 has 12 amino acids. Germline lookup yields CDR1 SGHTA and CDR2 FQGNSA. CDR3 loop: CASSPPRGGYTF. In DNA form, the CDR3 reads TGTGCCAGCAGCCCCCCCCGTGGTGGCTACACCTTC.